These T cell receptor beta chains were read from a single sample in a study of blood T cell repertoires in COVID-19. The method was immunoSEQ multiplex PCR; TCRdb's version includes in-frame clones alone and lacks a portion of them. The sample lists about 100,000 clones, approximately 69% seen once, with approximately 6.3% in the top ten. Material: peripheral blood. These receptors were obtained from a man older than 75 with acute or convalescent COVID-19. CDR3s include the opening cysteine and the closing phenylalanine or tryptophan. The D gene is left open where the match is weak. Rows give clone size only sometimes, using once, few, many, or a class for an expanded clone.

>few|.|TRBV2|TRBJ2-3
TGTGCCAGCAGGGCCGGGAGGGGGCCGGATACGCAGTATTTT
CASRAGRGPDTQYF
>many|TRBD2|TRBV11-3|TRBJ2-2
TGTGCCAGCAGCTCTAGCGGGTCGAACACCGGGGAGCTGTTTTTT
CASSSSGSNTGELFF
>.|TRBD2|TRBV10-3|TRBJ2-3
TGTGCCATCAGCTCTAGCGGGAGGAGCCCAGATACGCAGTATTTT
CAISSSGRSPDTQYF
>.|TRBD1|TRBV27|TRBJ1-4
TGTGCCAGCAGTGCCTCCAGGGGGCTTTTGGATGAAAAACTGTTTTTT
CASSASRGLLDEKLFF
>.|.|TRBV9|TRBJ2-1
TGTGCCAGCAGCCCCAATGCGGGTAGCTCCTACAATGAGCAGTTCTTC
CASSPNAGSSYNEQFF
>.|.|TRBV6-2/TRBV6-3|TRBJ2-3
TGTGCCAGCAGTCTCGGGACTTTGTCTAGCACAGATACGCAGTATTTT
CASSLGTLSSTDTQYF
>.|.|TRBV12-3/TRBV12-4|TRBJ1-5
TGTGCCAGTACTCATAGCAATCAGCCCCAGCATTTT
CASTHSNQPQHF
>.|TRBD1|TRBV7-2|TRBJ2-1
TGTGCCAGCAGCATACCACCGTGGGACAGGCAGTTCTTC
CASSIPPWDRQFF
>.|TRBD1|TRBV5-1|TRBJ1-4
TGCGCCAGCAGCTCCACCGGGACAGGGAATGAAAAACTGTTTTTT
CASSSTGTGNEKLFF
>.|TRBD1|TRBV5-6|TRBJ1-1
TGTGCCAGCAAGTCGACAGGGGGCAGCAAGAACACTGAAGCTTTCTTT
CASKSTGGSKNTEAFF
>.|.|TRBV7-2|TRBJ1-4
TGTGCCAGCAGCTTGGTGGGGGGTACTAATGAAAAACTGTTTTTT
CASSLVGGTNEKLFF
>.|TRBD1|TRBV5-1|TRBJ2-7
TGCGCCAGCAGCCTGGCAACCGGACAGGGAGCCTACGAGCAGTACTTC
CASSLATGQGAYEQYF
>.|.|TRBV5-1|TRBJ2-1
TGCGCCAGCAGCTTGGGAGACAGAAACAATGAGCAGTTCTTC
CASSLGDRNNEQFF
>many|TRBD1|TRBV13|TRBJ2-5
TGTGCCAGCAGCTCACCCGGGACAGCAGAAGGGGAGACCCAGTACTTC
CASSSPGTAEGETQYF
>.|.|TRBV5-4|TRBJ2-7
TGTGCCAGCAGCCCGTCGTCGGAGAGGGCGCAATCGGGGCAGTACTTC
CASSPSSERAQSGQYF
>.|TRBD2|TRBV11-2|TRBJ2-1
TGTGCCAGCCAAGGGTACGCGGGAGAACTCTACAATGAGCAGTTCTTC
CASQGYAGELYNEQFF
>.|TRBD2|TRBV27|TRBJ2-1
TGTGCCAGCAGTTTGCGCGGGAGGCCGATCAATGAGCAGTTCTTC
CASSLRGRPINEQFF
>.|.|TRBV13|TRBJ2-6
TGTGCCAGCAGCTTAGGGGGGCGCGGGGCCAACGTCCTGACTTTC
CASSLGGRGANVLTF
>.|.|TRBV5-4|TRBJ1-1
TGTGCCAGCAGCTTGTCGGGGGGATCTTTTACTGAAGCTTTCTTT
CASSLSGGSFTEAFF
>.|.|TRBV5-1|TRBJ2-3
TGCGCCAGCAGCTCGGTGGGGGCCCCCACAGATACGCAGTATTTT
CASSSVGAPTDTQYF
>.|TRBD2|TRBV2|TRBJ2-1
TGTGCCAGCAATAGCGGGAGGGCCCGAGGTGAGCAGTTCTTC
CASNSGRARGEQFF
>.|TRBD2|TRBV7-3|TRBJ2-3
TGTGCCAGCAGCTTAAGGGTGGTTGGACTAGCGGTACAGTATTTT
CASSLRVVGLAVQYF
>.|.|TRBV9|TRBJ2-6
TGTGCCAGCAGCGTAGATGAGGACTCTGGGGCCAACGTCCTGACTTTC
CASSVDEDSGANVLTF
>.|.|TRBV5-6|TRBJ1-6
TGTGCCAGCAGCTTGGGCACAGGGAATAATTCACCCCTCCACTTT
CASSLGTGNNSPLHF
>.|.|TRBV28|TRBJ1-5
TGTGCCAGCAGTTCTTCCCGGGACTTAGGTACCAATCAGCCCCAGCATTTT
CASSSSRDLGTNQPQHF
>once|.|TRBV6-5|TRBJ2-1
TGTGCCAGCAGGGCTACAGGAACCCTTAATGAGCAGTTCTTC
CASRATGTLNEQFF
>.|.|TRBV18|TRBJ2-7
TGTGCCAGCTCACCGGGGCGCTCCTACGAGCAGTACTTC
CASSPGRSYEQYF
>few|.|TRBV20-1|TRBJ2-1
TGCAGTGCTTCGCGGAACAATGAGCAGTTCTTC
CSASRNNEQFF
>.|TRBD1|TRBV18|TRBJ2-5
TGTGCCAGCTCACCACCGACCCGACAGGGTGGGACCCAGTACTTC
CASSPPTRQGGTQYF
>.|TRBD1|TRBV27|TRBJ1-4
TGTGCCAGCAGCCCCCACCTAACAGGGGGCTATGAAAAACTGTTTTTT
CASSPHLTGGYEKLFF
>many|.|TRBV19|TRBJ1-5
TGTGCCAGTAGGGCACGGGGGGCGAGCAATCAGCCCCAGCATTTT
CASRARGASNQPQHF
>.|.|TRBV29-1|TRBJ2-7
TGCAGCGTCAAAGACAGCTCCTACGAGCAGTACTTC
CSVKDSSYEQYF
>.|TRBD2|TRBV29-1|TRBJ2-1
TGCAGCGCCTCCCCCGGAGGACTAGCGGGAAATAATGAGCAGTTCTTC
CSASPGGLAGNNEQFF
>few|.|TRBV27|TRBJ2-1
TGTGCCAGCAGTGTTTCGACTTCCTACAATGAGCAGTTCTTC
CASSVSTSYNEQFF
>once|.|TRBV6-5|TRBJ2-5
TGTGCCAGCACTAAGGTGACTAGTAAGTTAGAGACCCAGTACTTC
CASTKVTSKLETQYF
>.|.|TRBV7-2|TRBJ2-3
TGTGCCAGCAGCTCCAGCGGGAGCACAGATACGCAGTATTTT
CASSSSGSTDTQYF
>.|TRBD1|TRBV2|TRBJ2-7
TGTGCCAGCAGCCTGACAGGGGCCGAGCAGTACTTC
CASSLTGAEQYF
>.|.|TRBV29-1|TRBJ1-1
TGCAGCGTTGAAAAGTCAGGGAGGTACACTGAAGCTTTCTTT
CSVEKSGRYTEAFF
>.|.|TRBV5-4|TRBJ1-2
TGTGCCAGCAGCTCGACCGGACTCGGTTATGGCTACACCTTC
CASSSTGLGYGYTF
>.|TRBD2|TRBV5-1|TRBJ2-5
TGCGCCAGCAGCGCAGGGACTAGCGGGAGGCAAGAGACCCAGTACTTC
CASSAGTSGRQETQYF
>.|.|TRBV27|TRBJ2-2
TGTGCCAGCAGTTTATTGGAGGGAGGAGGGGAGCTGTTTTTT
CASSLLEGGGELFF
>.|TRBD2|TRBV5-1|TRBJ2-5
TGCGCCAGCAGCTTAACAGCGGGACTCAAGACCCAGTACTTC
CASSLTAGLKTQYF
>.|TRBD2|TRBV27|TRBJ2-1
TGTGCCAGCAGTTCAGGGACTAGCGGGACCAATGAGCAGTTCTTC
CASSSGTSGTNEQFF
>few|TRBD2|TRBV14|TRBJ2-7
TGTGCCAGCAGCCAAGTTCTAGCGGGAAGCCTCTACGAGCAGTACTTC
CASSQVLAGSLYEQYF
>.|TRBD1|TRBV18|TRBJ2-5
TGTGCCAGCTCACCTCCCGGGACAGGGGGTGAGACCCAGTACTTC
CASSPPGTGGETQYF
>.|.|TRBV25-1|TRBJ2-5
TGTGCCAGCAGTGAGTCCAGAAGAGGGACCCAGTACTTC
CASSESRRGTQYF
>.|.|TRBV28|TRBJ2-7
TGTGCCAGCAGTTCCCCCGAGAGGGTAAGGTACTTC
CASSSPERVRYF
>few|TRBD2|TRBV10-3|TRBJ2-1
TGTGCCATCACCCATGGACTAGCAAATGAGCAGTTCTTC
CAITHGLANEQFF
>.|TRBD2|TRBV2|TRBJ2-6
TGTGCCAGCAGATTAGCGGGAGACCCTGGGGCCAACGTCCTGACTTTC
CASRLAGDPGANVLTF
>.|.|TRBV19|TRBJ2-2
TGTGCCAGTAGTCCCCAGGGTAGGGGCACCGGGGAGCTGTTTTTT
CASSPQGRGTGELFF
>.|TRBD1|TRBV19|TRBJ2-1
TGTGCCAGCGGGACAGGGGTTCGGAATGAGCAGTTCTTC
CASGTGVRNEQFF
>few|.|TRBV9|TRBJ2-3
TGTGCCAGCAGCGTTGGCGGGAACACAGATACGCAGTATTTT
CASSVGGNTDTQYF
>.|TRBD2|TRBV11-2|TRBJ2-7
TGTGCCAGCAGCCCTAGACCCTCGGGAGGGTACGAGCAGTACTTC
CASSPRPSGGYEQYF
>.|TRBD1|TRBV30|TRBJ1-2
TGTGCCTGGAGTGTTGGACAGGCAGGCTACACCTTC
CAWSVGQAGYTF
>.|TRBD1|TRBV19|TRBJ2-5
TGTGCCAGTAGTCTCCGGGGACAGGGTCCTCAAGAGACCCAGTACTTC
CASSLRGQGPQETQYF
>.|.|TRBV29-1|TRBJ1-2
TGCAGCGATGGTACGTGGGAGGGCTACACCTTC
CSDGTWEGYTF
>few|TRBD1|TRBV15|TRBJ2-6
TGTGCCACCAGCAGAAGACAGGGGATTGGGGCCAACGTCCTGACTTTC
CATSRRQGIGANVLTF
>few|TRBD2|TRBV18|TRBJ2-1
TGTGCCAGCTCACCACCGGGACTAGCGGGGGCACCGCAGTTCTTC
CASSPPGLAGAPQFF
>.|TRBD2|TRBV6-5|TRBJ2-7
TGTGCCAGCAGTCTAGCGGGAGGGTACGAGCAGTACTTC
CASSLAGGYEQYF
>.|TRBD1|TRBV5-4|TRBJ2-3
TGTGCCAGCAGCAGTACCGGGACAGGGGGGACCCTGGCAGATACGCAGTATTTT
CASSSTGTGGTLADTQYF